The text below deals with one T cell receptor beta chain. Its specificity is not known. Germline assignment: CDR1 LNHDA and CDR2 SQIVND (reference sequence). CDR3 length: 12 residues. The V gene lost 7 bases and the J gene lost 8 bases, with 14 bases spanning the gap. The source of the sample is a study of cytomegalovirus exposure and HLA in healthy donors. Across the whole study: Earlier, approximately 110 million unique TCR beta sequences were recovered from about 200 million T cells by an analysis. There were 300 to 400 genotyped donors. Of these, roughly 80% fell in the genetic ancestry cluster associated with self-reported Caucasian donors. Study-wide results and limits: A cluster of highly shared sequence variants was likely a sequencing artifact. As a later analysis revealed, most CMV-associated TCR beta chains appeared HLA-restricted.

It was with 60 Vbeta and 13 Jbeta primers that the PCR ran. Produced via immunoSEQ multiplex PCR; TCRdb's table is partial and in-frame only. The data contain roughly 140,000 clones, over 70% of them seen just once; the ten biggest clones take up approximately 2%. The chain couples TRBV19 to TRBJ1-1; unclear D gene. The sequencing input was PBMCs. The TCR comes from a middle-aged woman in good health and CMV-seronegative. The CDR3 sequence: CASTPGGKEAFF. CDR3 in DNA: TGTGCCAGTACCCCTGGCGGCAAAGAAGCTTTCTTT.